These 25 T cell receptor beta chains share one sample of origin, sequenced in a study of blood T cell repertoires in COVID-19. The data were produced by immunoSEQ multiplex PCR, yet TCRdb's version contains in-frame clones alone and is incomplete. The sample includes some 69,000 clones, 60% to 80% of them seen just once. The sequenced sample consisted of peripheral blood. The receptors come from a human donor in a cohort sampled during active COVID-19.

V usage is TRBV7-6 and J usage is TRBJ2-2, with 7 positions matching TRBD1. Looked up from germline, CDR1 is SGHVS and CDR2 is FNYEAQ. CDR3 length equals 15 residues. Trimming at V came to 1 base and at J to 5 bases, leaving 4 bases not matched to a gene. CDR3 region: CASSLGQGGTGELFF. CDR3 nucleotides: TGTGCCAGCAGCTTAGGACAGGGTGGGACCGGGGAGCTGTTTTTT.

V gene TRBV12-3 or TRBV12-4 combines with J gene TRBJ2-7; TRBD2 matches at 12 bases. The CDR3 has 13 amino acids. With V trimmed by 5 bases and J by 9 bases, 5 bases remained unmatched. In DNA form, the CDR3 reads TGTGCCAGCAGTCGGACTAGCGGGACCATGCAGTACTTC. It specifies CASSRTSGTMQYF.

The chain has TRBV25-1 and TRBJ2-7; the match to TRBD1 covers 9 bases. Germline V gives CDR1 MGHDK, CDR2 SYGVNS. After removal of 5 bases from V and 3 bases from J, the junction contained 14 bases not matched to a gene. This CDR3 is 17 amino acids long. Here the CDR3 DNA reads TGTGCCAGCAGTTACACCAACCGGGACAGGGATCTCTACGAGCAGTACTTC. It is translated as CASSYTNRDRDLYEQYF.

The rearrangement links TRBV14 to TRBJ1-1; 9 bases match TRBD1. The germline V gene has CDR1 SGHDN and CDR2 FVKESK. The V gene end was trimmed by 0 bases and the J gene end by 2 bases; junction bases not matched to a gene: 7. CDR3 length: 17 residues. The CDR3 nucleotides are TGTGCCAGCAGCCAAGATTACGGGACAGGGATAAACACTGAAGCTTTCTTT. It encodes CASSQDYGTGINTEAFF.

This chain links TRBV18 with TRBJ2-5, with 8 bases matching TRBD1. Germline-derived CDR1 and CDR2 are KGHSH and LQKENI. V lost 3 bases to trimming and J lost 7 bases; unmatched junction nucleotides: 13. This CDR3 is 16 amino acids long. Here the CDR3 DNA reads TGTGCCAGCTCACCGGAGAGGACAGGGCTTGGGGGGACCCAGTACTTC. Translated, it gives CASSPERTGLGGTQYF.

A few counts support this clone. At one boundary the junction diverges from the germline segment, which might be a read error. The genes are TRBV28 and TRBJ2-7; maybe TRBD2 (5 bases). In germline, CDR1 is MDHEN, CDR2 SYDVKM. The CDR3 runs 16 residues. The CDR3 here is CASSLFNGVNSYEQYF. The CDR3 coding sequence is TGTGCCAGCAGCTTATTTAACGGGGTCAACTCCTACGAGCAGTACTTC.

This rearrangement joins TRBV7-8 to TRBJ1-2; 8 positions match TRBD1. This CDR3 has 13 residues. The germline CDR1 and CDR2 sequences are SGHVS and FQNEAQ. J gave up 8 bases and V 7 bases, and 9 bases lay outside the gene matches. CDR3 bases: TGTGCCAGCACATTACCGGGACAGGCGGGCTACACCTTC. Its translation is CASTLPGQAGYTF.

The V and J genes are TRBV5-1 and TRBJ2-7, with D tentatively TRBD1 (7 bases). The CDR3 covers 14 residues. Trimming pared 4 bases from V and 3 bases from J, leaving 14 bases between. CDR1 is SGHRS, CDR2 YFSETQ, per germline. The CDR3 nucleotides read TGCGCCAGCAGCCCAACAGGGGAGGTCTACGAGCAGTACTTC. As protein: CASSPTGEVYEQYF. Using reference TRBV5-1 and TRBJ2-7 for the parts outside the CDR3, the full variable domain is KAGVTQTPRYLIKTRGQQVTLSCSPISGHRSVSWYQQTPGQGLQFLFEYFSETQRNKGNFPGRFSGRQFSNSRSEMNVSTLELGDSALYLCASSPTGEVYEQYFGPGTRLTVT.

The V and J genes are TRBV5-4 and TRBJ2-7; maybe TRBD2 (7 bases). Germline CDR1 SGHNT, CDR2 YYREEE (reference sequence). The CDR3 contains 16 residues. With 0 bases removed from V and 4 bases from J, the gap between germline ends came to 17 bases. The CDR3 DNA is TGTGCCAGCAGCTTGGCCCTAGGGGGGGCCGGATACGAGCAGTACTTC. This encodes CASSLALGGAGYEQYF.

This CDR3 reads CASSLGKGPNLQETQYF. In nucleotides, the CDR3 is TGTGCCAGCAGCTTAGGGAAGGGGCCCAACCTCCAAGAGACCCAGTACTTC. The chain employs TRBV7-8 and TRBJ2-5, with a weak D call TRBD1 (5 bases). Germline V gene sequence: CDR1 SGHVS, CDR2 FQNEAQ. The CDR3 runs 17 residues. V was clipped by 1 base and J by 1 base, with 16 bases between them.

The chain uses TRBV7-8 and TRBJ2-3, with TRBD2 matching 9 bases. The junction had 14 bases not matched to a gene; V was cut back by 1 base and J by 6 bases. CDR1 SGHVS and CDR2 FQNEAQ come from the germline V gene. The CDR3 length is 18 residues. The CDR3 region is CASSLGRLAGPRSDTQYF. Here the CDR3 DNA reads TGTGCCAGCAGCTTAGGTAGGCTAGCGGGGCCTCGATCGGATACGCAGTATTTT.

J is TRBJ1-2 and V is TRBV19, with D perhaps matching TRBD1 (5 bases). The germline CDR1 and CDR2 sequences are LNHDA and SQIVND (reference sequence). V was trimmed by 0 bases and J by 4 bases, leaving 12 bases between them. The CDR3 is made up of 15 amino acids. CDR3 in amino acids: CASSIDGTDAYGYTF. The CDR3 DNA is TGTGCCAGTAGTATAGATGGGACTGATGCCTATGGCTACACCTTC. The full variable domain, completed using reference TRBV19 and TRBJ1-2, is DGGITQSPKYLFRKEGQNVTLSCEQNLNHDAMYWYRQDPGQGLRLIYYSQIVNDFQKGDIAEGYSVSREKKESFPLTVTSAQKNPTAFYLCASSIDGTDAYGYTFGSGTRLTVV.

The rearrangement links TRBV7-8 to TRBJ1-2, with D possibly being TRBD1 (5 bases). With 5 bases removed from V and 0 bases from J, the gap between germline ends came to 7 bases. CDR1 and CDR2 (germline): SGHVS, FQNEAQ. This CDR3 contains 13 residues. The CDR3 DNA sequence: TGTGCCAGCAGCCGGACAACTAACTATGGCTACACCTTC. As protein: CASSRTTNYGYTF.

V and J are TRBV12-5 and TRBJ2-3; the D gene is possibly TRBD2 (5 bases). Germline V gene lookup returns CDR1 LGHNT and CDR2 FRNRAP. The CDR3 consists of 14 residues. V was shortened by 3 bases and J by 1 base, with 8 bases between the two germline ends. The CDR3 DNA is TGTGCTAGTGGTTTCAAAGCGGGCACAGATACGCAGTATTTT. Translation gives CASGFKAGTDTQYF.

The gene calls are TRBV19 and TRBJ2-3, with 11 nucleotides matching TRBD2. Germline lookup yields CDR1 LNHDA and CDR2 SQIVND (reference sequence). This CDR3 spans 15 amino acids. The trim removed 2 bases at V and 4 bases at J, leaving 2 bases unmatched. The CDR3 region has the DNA TGTGCCAGTAGTATACTAGCGGGGGGCGCAGATACGCAGTATTTT. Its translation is CASSILAGGADTQYF. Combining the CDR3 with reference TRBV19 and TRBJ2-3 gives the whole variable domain DGGITQSPKYLFRKEGQNVTLSCEQNLNHDAMYWYRQDPGQGLRLIYYSQIVNDFQKGDIAEGYSVSREKKESFPLTVTSAQKNPTAFYLCASSILAGGADTQYFGPGTRLTVL.

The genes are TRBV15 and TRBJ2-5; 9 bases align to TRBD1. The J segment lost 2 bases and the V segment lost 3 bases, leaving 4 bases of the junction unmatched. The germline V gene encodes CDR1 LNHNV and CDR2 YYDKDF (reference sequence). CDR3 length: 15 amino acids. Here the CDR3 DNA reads TGTGCCACCAGCAGGTCGACAGGGGGACAAGAGACCCAGTACTTC. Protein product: CATSRSTGGQETQYF.

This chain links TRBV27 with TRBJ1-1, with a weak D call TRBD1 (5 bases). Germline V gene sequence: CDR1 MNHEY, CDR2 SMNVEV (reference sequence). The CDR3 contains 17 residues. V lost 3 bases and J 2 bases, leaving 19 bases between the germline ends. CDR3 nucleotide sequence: TGTGCCAGCAGTTTTGGGCAGGGCACTTGGGGAAACACTGAAGCTTTCTTT. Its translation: CASSFGQGTWGNTEAFF.

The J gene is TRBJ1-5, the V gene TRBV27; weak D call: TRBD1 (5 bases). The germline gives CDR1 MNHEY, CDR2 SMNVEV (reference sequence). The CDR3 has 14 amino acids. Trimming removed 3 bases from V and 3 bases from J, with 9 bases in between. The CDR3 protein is CASSFGGNNQPQHF. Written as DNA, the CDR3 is TGTGCCAGCAGTTTTGGGGGGAACAATCAGCCCCAGCATTTT.

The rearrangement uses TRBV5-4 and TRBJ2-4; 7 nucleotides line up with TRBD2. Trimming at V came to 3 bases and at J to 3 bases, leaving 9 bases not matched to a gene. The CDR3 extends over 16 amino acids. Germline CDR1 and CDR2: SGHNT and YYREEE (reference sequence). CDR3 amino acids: CASSSGLRGGKNIQYF. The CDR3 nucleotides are TGTGCCAGCAGCTCAGGCTTACGCGGGGGCAAAAACATTCAGTACTTC. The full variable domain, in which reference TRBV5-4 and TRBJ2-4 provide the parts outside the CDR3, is ETGVTQSPTHLIKTRGQQVTLRCSSQSGHNTVSWYQQALGQGPQFIFQYYREEENGRGNFPPRFSGLQFPNYSSELNVNALELDDSALYLCASSSGLRGGKNIQYFGAGTRLSVL.

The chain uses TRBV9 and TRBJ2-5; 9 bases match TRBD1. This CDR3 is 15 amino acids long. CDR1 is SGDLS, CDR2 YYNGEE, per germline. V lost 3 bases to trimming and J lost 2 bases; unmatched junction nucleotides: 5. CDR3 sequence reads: CASSGGTGWQETQYF. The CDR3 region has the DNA TGTGCCAGCAGCGGGGGGACAGGGTGGCAAGAGACCCAGTACTTC.

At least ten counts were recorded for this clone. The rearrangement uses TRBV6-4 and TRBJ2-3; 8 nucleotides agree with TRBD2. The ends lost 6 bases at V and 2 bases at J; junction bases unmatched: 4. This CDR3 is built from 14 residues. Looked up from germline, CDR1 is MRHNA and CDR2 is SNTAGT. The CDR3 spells CASSLSGDTDTQYF. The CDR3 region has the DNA TGTGCCAGCAGCCTTAGCGGGGACACAGATACGCAGTATTTT.

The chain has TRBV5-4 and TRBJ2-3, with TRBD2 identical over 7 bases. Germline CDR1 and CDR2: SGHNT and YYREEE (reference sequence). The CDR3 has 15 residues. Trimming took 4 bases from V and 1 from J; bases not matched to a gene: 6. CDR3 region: CASSPRTSGTDTQYF. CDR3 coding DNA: TGTGCCAGCAGCCCTAGGACTAGTGGCACAGATACGCAGTATTTT. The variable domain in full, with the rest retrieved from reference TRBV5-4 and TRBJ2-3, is ETGVTQSPTHLIKTRGQQVTLRCSSQSGHNTVSWYQQALGQGPQFIFQYYREEENGRGNFPPRFSGLQFPNYSSELNVNALELDDSALYLCASSPRTSGTDTQYFGPGTRLTVL.

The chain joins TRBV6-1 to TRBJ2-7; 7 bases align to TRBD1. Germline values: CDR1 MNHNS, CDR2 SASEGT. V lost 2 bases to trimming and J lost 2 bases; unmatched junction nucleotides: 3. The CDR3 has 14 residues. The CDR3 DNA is TGTGCCAGCAGTGAATGGGACAGCACCTACGAGCAGTACTTC. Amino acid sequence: CASSEWDSTYEQYF.

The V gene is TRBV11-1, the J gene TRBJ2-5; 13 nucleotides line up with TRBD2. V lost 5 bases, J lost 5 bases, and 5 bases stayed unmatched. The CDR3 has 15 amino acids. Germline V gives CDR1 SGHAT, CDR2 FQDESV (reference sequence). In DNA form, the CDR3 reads TGTGCCAGCAGCCCCTGGACTAGCGGGAGTGAGACCCAGTACTTC. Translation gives CASSPWTSGSETQYF.

The CDR3 DNA follows: TGTGCCAGCAGCCCCCCTAGCGGGGAAAATGAGCAGTTCTTC. Its translation: CASSPPSGENEQFF. The V and J genes are TRBV9 and TRBJ2-1; 9 bases are shared with TRBD2. The V and J ends lost 4 bases and 7 bases, in that order; junction bases with no gene match: 6. Germline assignment: CDR1 SGDLS and CDR2 YYNGEE. The CDR3 is 14 residues long.